These 20 T cell receptor beta chains originate from one sample sequenced in a study of CD8 T cells in Susac syndrome. Random hexamers were used to reverse transcribe about 0.45 to 1 ug of RNA. TCRdb re-called the immunoSEQ multiplex PCR reads through MiXCR, storing one row per CDR3 protein. Counted here are around 180,000 distinct CDR3 sequences, around 94% occurring once; the ten biggest clones make up 0.12%. Sequenced sample: CD4+ T cells from PBMCs. Receptors originate from a human donor with Susac syndrome.

The chain links TRBV29-1 to TRBJ2-5, with D possibly TRBD1 on 6 matching bases. The CDR3 covers 14 residues. Trimming pared 4 bases from V and 5 bases from J, leaving 17 bases between. Per germline, CDR1 SQVTM and CDR2 ANQGSEA. The CDR3 nucleotides read TGCAGCGTTGCCGGAGGCCAGGGGCCGGAGACCCAGTACTTC. This translates into CSVAGGQGPETQYF.

The rearrangement joins TRBV12-3 or TRBV12-4 to TRBJ2-5, with D possibly being TRBD1 or TRBD2 (6 bases each). The CDR3 is made up of 14 amino acids. The V end lost 6 bases, the J end lost 5 bases, and 16 bases lay between the germline ends. In DNA, the CDR3 is TGTGCCAGCAGAGCTCCCGGGGGCTGGGAGACCCAGTACTTC. Its protein product is CASRAPGGWETQYF.

The chain links TRBV5-1 to TRBJ2-3, with D possibly called TRBD1 or TRBD2 (6 bases each). There are 15 residues in the CDR3. CDR1 SGHRS and CDR2 YFSETQ come from the germline V gene. V lost 4 bases and J 0 bases, leaving 12 bases between the germline ends. In DNA form, the CDR3 reads TGCGCCAGCAGCGATTCGGGGGCAAGCACAGATACGCAGTATTTT. This encodes CASSDSGASTDTQYF.

The chain is built from TRBV14 and TRBJ2-1; D not certain. This CDR3 has 16 residues. V was trimmed by 5 bases and J by 0 bases, leaving 14 bases between them. Per germline, CDR1 SGHDN and CDR2 FVKESK. The CDR3 reads CASSELGLFSYNEQFF. The CDR3 bases are TGTGCCAGCAGCGAATTAGGGCTTTTCTCCTACAATGAGCAGTTCTTC.

The genes are TRBV20-1 and TRBJ1-6; 9 bases map to TRBD1. The CDR3 loop spans 16 amino acids. Germline V gene data show CDR1 as DFQATT and CDR2 as SNEGSKA (reference sequence). V gave up 0 bases and J gave up 10 bases; unmatched junction bases: 10. CDR3 loop: CSARDNTGTGSSPLHF. The CDR3 region has the DNA TGCAGTGCTAGAGATAATACCGGGACAGGGAGCTCACCCCTCCACTTT.

This clonotype appeared a single time. The V call is TRBV4-3, the J call TRBJ2-6; 7 bases fit TRBD1. The germline CDR1 and CDR2 sequences are LGHNA and YSLEER. V lost 3 bases and J lost 1; bases outside the gene matches: 6. CDR3 length equals 17 residues. The CDR3 loop is CASSQALTGSGANVLTF. The CDR3 DNA reads TGCGCCAGCAGCCAGGCTTTGACAGGGTCTGGGGCCAACGTCCTGACTTTC.

On this clonotype itself: A read error may account for a junction end that differs from germline. The chain is built from TRBV5-6 and TRBJ1-1; perhaps TRBD1 as D (5 bases). This CDR3 spans 13 amino acids. Germline V gives CDR1 SGHDT, CDR2 YYEEEE. The CDR3 DNA is TGTGCCAGCTGCTTAGGGACGAACACTGAAGCTTTCTTT. This translates into CASCLGTNTEAFF.

The chain combines TRBV4-3 with TRBJ2-3, with 8 bases fitting TRBD2. V lost 8 bases to trimming and J lost 2 bases; unmatched junction nucleotides: 9. This CDR3 is built from 15 residues. In germline, CDR1 is LGHNA, CDR2 YSLEER. The CDR3 spells CASAGRGVSTDTQYF. The CDR3 coding sequence is TGCGCCAGCGCCGGGCGGGGGGTCTCCACAGATACGCAGTATTTT.

Concerning this clonotype itself: One end of the junction does not line up with germline, which may come from a read error. The chain joins TRBV30 to TRBJ1-3, with a weak D call TRBD1 (6 bases). Germline values: CDR1 GTSNPN, CDR2 SVGIG (reference sequence). The CDR3 extends over 14 amino acids. The CDR3, as DNA: TGTGCCTGGAACCAGGGGACATCTGAAAACACCATATATTTT. It translates to CAWNQGTSENTIYF. Complete variable domain (other parts from reference TRBV30 and TRBJ1-3): SQTIHQWPATLVQPVGSPLSLECTVEGTSNPNLYWYRQAAGRGLQLLFYSVGIGQISSEVPQNLSASRPQDRQFILSSKKLLLSDSGFYLCAWNQGTSENTIYFGEGSWLTVV.

The chain recombines TRBV7-2 with TRBJ2-3, with 9 bases matching TRBD2. The J segment lost 1 base and the V segment lost 6 bases, leaving 5 bases of the junction unmatched. Germline V lookup: CDR1 SGHTA, CDR2 FQGNSA. This CDR3 is 15 amino acids long. The CDR3 DNA sequence: TGTGCCAGCAGTCCACAGCGGGGGGGCACAGATACGCAGTATTTT. As protein: CASSPQRGGTDTQYF.

The rearrangement joins TRBV12-3 or TRBV12-4 to TRBJ2-3; 9 bases fit TRBD2. Losses at the gene ends were 5 bases for V and 6 bases for J; bases not matched to a gene: 9. The CDR3 is 15 residues long. CDR3 coding DNA: TGTGCCAGCAGTCCCCGGGGCGGGGGGGCCGATACGCAGTATTTT. Translation: CASSPRGGGADTQYF.

This rearrangement joins TRBV7-9 to TRBJ1-6; D not resolved. The CDR3 loop spans 12 amino acids. Germline V gene sequence: CDR1 SEHNR, CDR2 FQNEAQ (reference sequence). V lost 1 base to trimming and J lost 14 bases, with 9 bases between them. The CDR3 here is CASSLESRALHF. The CDR3 bases are TGTGCCAGCAGCTTAGAATCTAGGGCCCTCCACTTT.

CDR3 DNA sequence: TGTGCCAGCAGCCGCAGGGTAGGCAATTCACCCCTCCACTTT. Its translation is CASSRRVGNSPLHF. V is TRBV7-2 and J is TRBJ1-6; D may be TRBD1 (5 bases). The CDR3 is made up of 14 amino acids. V lost 5 bases and J 7 bases, leaving 12 bases between the germline ends. CDR1 SGHTA and CDR2 FQGNSA come from the germline V gene. Full variable domain (outside the CDR3, taken from reference TRBV7-2 and TRBJ1-6): GAGVSQSPSNKVTEKGKDVELRCDPISGHTALYWYRQSLGQGLEFLIYFQGNSAPDKSGLPSDRFSAERTGGSVSTLTIQRTQQEDSAVYLCASSRRVGNSPLHFGNGTRLTVT.

This clonotype came up once. The chain recombines TRBV12-3 or TRBV12-4 with TRBJ1-2; no firm D call. Trimming took 5 bases from V and 8 from J, leaving 12 bases between them. CDR3 size: 12 residues. The CDR3 spells CASSLLPWGYTF. In nucleotides, the CDR3 is TGTGCCAGCAGTCTACTTCCGTGGGGCTACACCTTC.

The chain couples TRBV7-9 to TRBJ2-3, with D unclear. In germline, CDR1 is SEHNR, CDR2 FQNEAQ (reference sequence). The CDR3 has 17 amino acids. V was cut by 4 bases and J by 2 bases, with 19 bases left in between. Here the CDR3 DNA reads TGTGCCAGCAGCTCTAACTTAGGTCAATCCCACACAGATACGCAGTATTTT. This encodes CASSSNLGQSHTDTQYF.

The V and J genes are TRBV6-4 and TRBJ1-5; possible D gene TRBD1, 5 bases. The V end lost 8 bases, the J end lost 7 bases, and 15 bases lay between the germline ends. The length of the CDR3 is 13 residues. CDR1 and CDR2 (germline): MRHNA, SNTAGT. The CDR3 here is CASAGDARQPQHF. CDR3 in DNA: TGTGCCAGCGCTGGGGACGCACGGCAGCCCCAGCATTTT.

The gene calls are TRBV7-2 and TRBJ2-3; D ambiguous. V was shortened by 1 base and J by 0 bases, with 8 bases between the two germline ends. This CDR3 is built from 15 residues. CDR1 and CDR2 from the germline V gene are SGHTA and FQGNSA. The CDR3 nucleotides are TGTGCCAGCAGCTTAGTTGGCCGGAGCACAGATACGCAGTATTTT. The encoded protein is CASSLVGRSTDTQYF.

The chain uses TRBV5-6 and TRBJ1-5; D not resolved. V was trimmed by 5 bases and J by 0 bases, leaving 9 bases between them. The CDR3 loop spans 14 amino acids. CDR1 SGHDT and CDR2 YYEEEE come from the germline V gene. CDR3: CASSGQNSNQPQHF. CDR3 in DNA: TGTGCCAGCAGTGGGCAGAATAGCAATCAGCCCCAGCATTTT.

The V and J genes are TRBV29-1 and TRBJ1-1; unclear D gene. Trimming took 1 base from V and 0 from J, leaving 0 bases between them. This CDR3 spans 11 amino acids. Germline V gene sequence: CDR1 SQVTM, CDR2 ANQGSEA. DNA of the CDR3: TGCAGCGTTGAAGTGAACACTGAAGCTTTCTTT. This gives the protein CSVEVNTEAFF. The entire variable domain, with the rest obtained from reference TRBV29-1 and TRBJ1-1, is as follows: SAVISQKPSRDICQRGTSLTIQCQVDSQVTMMFWYRQQPGQSLTLIATANQGSEATYESGFVIDKFPISRPNLTFSTLTVSNMSPEDSSIYLCSVEVNTEAFFGQGTRLTVV.

The sample holds one count of this clonotype. This rearrangement joins TRBV6-5 to TRBJ2-1, with a weak D call TRBD2 (5 bases). V lost 0 bases to trimming and J lost 15 bases, with 12 bases between them. The CDR3 runs to 12 residues. In germline, CDR1 is MNHEY, CDR2 SVGAGI. CDR3 DNA: TGTGCCAGCAGTTACTCGAACCGGGATTGGTTCTTC. It yields the protein CASSYSNRDWFF.